The rows below give T cell receptor beta chains drawn from one sample of a study of cytomegalovirus exposure and HLA in healthy donors. The protocol was immunoSEQ multiplex PCR, while the TCRdb copy is restricted to in-frame clones and leaves out a portion. The table includes fewer than 300,000 clones, around 87% detected once. Input material: PBMCs. These receptors all stem from a woman between 18 and 29 years old in good health and CMV-seronegative. Both conserved end residues are part of each CDR3.

v_gene | CDR3aa
TRBV25-1 | CAGSGQGGYGYTF
TRBV6-6 | CASLQGAWKNAFF
TRBV13 | CASSSRTGPNSPLHF
TRBV10-3 | CAISPVFPRGGRVPYEQYF
TRBV5-1 | CASSLSWQAVDTQYF
TRBV5-1 | CASSLWSSEDGYTF
TRBV5-1 | CASSSVTGKETQYF
TRBV28 | CASGAQRGRNYGYTF
TRBV27 | CVAAAGAEDTQYF
TRBV10-3 | CATGTATNEKLFF
TRBV4-3 | CASSQARGAEKLFF
TRBV27 | CASSLSSIGGAVQPQHF
TRBV7-6 | CASSLARPYEQYF
TRBV27 | CASSPNSGGYNSPLHF
TRBV5-4 | CASSLDRASYGYTF
TRBV27 | CASSSGSETQYF
TRBV2 | CASSDGVRGEETQYF
TRBV25-1 | CASRASFLAVEETQYF
TRBV7-3 | CASSLTSAGGRYTF
TRBV5-4 | CASSASGTGTYEQYF
TRBV7-2 | CASSLDGGLYQPQHF
TRBV19 | CASSIDHLAGGVQQYF
TRBV9 | CASSEQGGRTEAFF
TRBV10-1 | CASSSDRGNNEQFF
TRBV11-3 | CASSSTAQIRPSTYEQYF
TRBV27 | CASSIRDRGQPEAFF
TRBV7-2 | CASSLAQGITGELFF
TRBV7-2 | CASSPSGGGGETQYF
TRBV9 | CASSVEDSGSFADTQYF
TRBV5-1 | CASSLTTGSGQPQHF
TRBV13 | CASSTTANRRNNEQFF
TRBV30 | CAWSVRGRAPLEQFF
TRBV6-1 | CASRARGVETQYF
TRBV27 | CASSSTGQGASYTF
TRBV28 | CASSLAGLYQETQYF
TRBV28 | CASRAGDTEAFF
TRBV25-1 | CASRAGNTISPLHF
TRBV27 | CASSRAGYNEQFF
TRBV5-4 | CASSSEQGMNTEAFF
TRBV9 | CASSEGLGYEQYF
TRBV5-1 | CASSLREATDTQYF
TRBV28 | CASSASVAYGYTF
TRBV6-1 | CATTKAGQAETQYF
TRBV5-6 | CASKYGGVDTQYF
TRBV6-5 | CASSYRTGYNSPLHF
TRBV7-2 | CASSLAGGSRGEQYF
TRBV5-6 | CASSWAGGSQPQHF
TRBV7-2 | CASSYQGAGDTQYF